This T cell receptor (beta chain) was identified in a study of brain T cells in children with intractable seizures. Profiling relied on immunoSEQ multiplex PCR, and the TCRdb table lists in-frame clones only, not all of them. The table has 300,000 to 400,000 clones, approximately 93% seen once. Notes on this clone: The identical CDR3 is also encoded by other nucleotide sequences in the sample.

Sample time point: blood from clinic visit 5 months post-surgery; TSC patient then seizure free. Germline V lookup: CDR1 LNHDA, CDR2 SQIVND (reference sequence). The CDR3 spans 15 residues. V lost 3 bases to trimming and J lost 6 bases; unmatched junction nucleotides: 5. This sequence originates from a boy in the first two years of life with tuberous sclerosis and intractable seizures. Sequenced here: peripheral blood, sampled roughly 5 months after surgery. The chain joins TRBV19 to TRBJ2-1, with 10 bases aligning to TRBD2. The CDR3 loop reads CASSIGTSGINEQFF. CDR3 DNA: TGTGCCAGTAGTATCGGTACTAGCGGGATCAATGAGCAGTTCTTC.